Sequencing of this TCR beta chain was carried out in a study of identical twins. TCRdb ran MiXCR on the 5' RACE reads and lists one entry per CDR3 protein. There are 600,000 to 700,000 distinct CDR3 sequences in the sample; around 20% occur only once, and approximately 4.3% lies in the top ten. The CDR3 consists of 14 residues. Per germline, CDR1 LNHNV and CDR2 YYDKDF (reference sequence). V was trimmed by 0 bases and J by 4 bases, leaving 8 bases between them. This sample was shared with a second study, whose subject was T cells expressing NK-cell markers. That source notes: A handful of donors showed these clonotypes also leading the CD3+CD56-NKG2C+ fraction.

The chain carries TRBV15 and TRBJ2-3; D remains unclear. The specimen was PBMCs. The source is a woman younger than 30 in good health. CDR3 loop: CATSREGTPDTQYF. CDR3 bases: TGTGCCACCAGCAGAGAGGGCACCCCAGATACGCAGTATTTT.